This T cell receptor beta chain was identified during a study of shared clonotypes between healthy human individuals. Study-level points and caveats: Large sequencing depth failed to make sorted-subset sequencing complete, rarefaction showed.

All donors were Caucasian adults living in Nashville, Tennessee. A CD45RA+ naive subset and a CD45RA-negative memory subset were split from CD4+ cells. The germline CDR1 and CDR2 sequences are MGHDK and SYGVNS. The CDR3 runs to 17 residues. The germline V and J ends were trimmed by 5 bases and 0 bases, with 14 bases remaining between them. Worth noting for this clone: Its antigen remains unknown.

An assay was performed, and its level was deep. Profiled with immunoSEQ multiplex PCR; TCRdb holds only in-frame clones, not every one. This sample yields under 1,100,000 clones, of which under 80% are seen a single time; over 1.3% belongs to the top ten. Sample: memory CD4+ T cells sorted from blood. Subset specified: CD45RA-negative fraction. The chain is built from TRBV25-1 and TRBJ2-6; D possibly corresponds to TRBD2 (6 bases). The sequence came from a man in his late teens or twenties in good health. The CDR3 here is CASSPGGLISGANVLTF. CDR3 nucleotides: TGTGCCAGCAGTCCCGGGGGACTGATCTCTGGGGCCAACGTCCTGACTTTC.